Below, one T cell receptor beta chain is given with its context. Its antigen is currently unknown. Germline assignment: CDR1 MNHEY and CDR2 SVGEGT. The CDR3 extends over 11 amino acids. V shed 5 bases and J shed 4 bases, with 5 bases lying between them. The sample originates from a study of T cell responses to AZD1222 COVID-19 vaccine. Study-wide results and limits: Mapped onto spike, vaccine-associated CD4 TCRs spanned it and were dominant at 160-218 and 743-854. Researchers took repertoire samples only after the peak T cell response had come. Donors were chiefly white British, with a greater number of females, and clonal diversity was perhaps underestimated. Close to half of spike-specific TCRs reportedly recognize unmutated variant regions.

The data were produced by immunoSEQ multiplex PCR, yet TCRdb's version contains in-frame clones alone and is incomplete. The sample contains about 120,000 clones, 87% of which appear only once. The source of this sequence is an adult in good health. The sequencing here drew on peripheral blood, taken on day 0 of AZD1222 vaccination. The chain carries TRBV6-2 or TRBV6-3 and TRBJ2-5, with no clear D. The CDR3 DNA sequence: TGTGCCAGCAGTGGTGGAGAGACCCAGTACTTC. Amino acids: CASSGGETQYF.